Listed here are 28 T cell receptor beta chains from one sample, sequenced in a study of sequential checkpoint blockade in melanoma. TCRdb's copy holds only in-frame clones and misses some; the assay was immunoSEQ multiplex PCR. The sample carries roughly 10,000 clones, roughly 28% recorded once. Treatment indicated: randomized to nivolumab then ipilimumab (arm A) or the reverse (arm B). Here the sequenced sample was tumor tissue (inferred from file names), taken from a patient given nivolumab and ipilimumab in sequence. These receptor sequences come from a human donor with melanoma.

This clone was detected once. V and J are TRBV19 and TRBJ2-7, with 7 bases aligning to TRBD2. The germline V gene encodes CDR1 LNHDA and CDR2 SQIVND (reference sequence). V lost 1 base to trimming and J lost 7 bases; unmatched junction nucleotides: 4. The CDR3 consists of 13 residues. CDR3 residues: CASSIVPGGEQYV. The CDR3 DNA sequence: TGTGCCAGTAGTATAGTACCGGGGGGAGAGCAGTACGTC.

This chain uses TRBV28 with TRBJ1-2; maybe TRBD1 (5 bases). Looked up from germline, CDR1 is MDHEN and CDR2 is SYDVKM. V gave up 5 bases and J gave up 4 bases, with 8 bases separating them. This CDR3 has 12 amino acids. The CDR3 loop is CASSRGSYGYTF. Here the CDR3 DNA reads TGTGCCAGCAGTAGGGGCAGCTATGGCTACACCTTC.

The chain employs TRBV5-1 and TRBJ1-1; possible D gene TRBD1, 5 bases. The CDR3 totals 14 residues. Trimming removed 2 bases at V and 6 bases at J, with 14 bases between. Per the germline V gene, CDR1 is SGHRS and CDR2 is YFSETQ. CDR3 residues: CASSFRDGGAEAFF. The CDR3 region has the DNA TGCGCCAGCAGCTTCCGGGACGGTGGGGCTGAAGCTTTCTTT.

This clone was recorded a few times. The chain recombines TRBV11-3 with TRBJ1-2, with D possibly being TRBD1 (5 bases). Per germline, CDR1 SGHNT and CDR2 YENEEA. V was shortened by 5 bases and J by 4 bases, with 14 bases between the two germline ends. This CDR3 region has 14 residues. In nucleotides, the CDR3 is TGTGCCAGCAGCGCACCCAGGGTTACCTATGGCTACACCTTC. It specifies CASSAPRVTYGYTF.

By frequency in the sample, this clone is large (0.1 to 1%). The J gene is TRBJ2-3, the V gene TRBV9; perhaps D is TRBD1 or TRBD2 (6 bases each). The germline CDR1 and CDR2 sequences are SGDLS and YYNGEE. The CDR3 is 15 amino acids. The V end lost 2 bases, the J end lost 0 bases, and 10 bases lay between the germline ends. The CDR3 nucleotides read TGTGCCAGCAGCGTCGGGGGCCAAAGCACAGATACGCAGTATTTT. Amino acids: CASSVGGQSTDTQYF.

This clone was picked up a small number of times. The rearrangement uses TRBV9 and TRBJ1-4; weak D call: TRBD1 (5 bases). The germline V and J ends were trimmed by 5 bases and 3 bases, with 14 bases remaining between them. The CDR3 is made up of 15 amino acids. CDR1 and CDR2 (germline): SGDLS, YYNGEE. Here the CDR3 DNA reads TGTGCCAGCAGTGTCGGCCTAGGGGCTAATGAAAAACTGTTTTTT. Its protein product is CASSVGLGANEKLFF.

This clone appeared a few times. The V gene is TRBV6-8, the J gene TRBJ1-2; possibly TRBD1 for D (5 bases). Trimming stripped 5 bases from V and 5 bases from J, with 9 bases between. The germline gives CDR1 MNHGY, CDR2 SAAAGT. This CDR3 spans 12 amino acids. CDR3: CASSPGGYGYTF. The DNA of the CDR3 is TGTGCCAGCAGTCCCGGGGGATATGGCTACACCTTC.

This clone showed up just once. The rearrangement joins TRBV5-1 to TRBJ2-4; D gene unclear. CDR3 size: 15 residues. Germline V gives CDR1 SGHRS, CDR2 YFSETQ. Deletions cut 0 bases from V and 0 bases from J, with 7 bases between. CDR3 DNA: TGCGCCAGCAGCTTGGACTCCCTAGCCAAAAACATTCAGTACTTC. Translated: CASSLDSLAKNIQYF.

The chain employs TRBV29-1 and TRBJ1-2; D might be TRBD1 (5 bases). CDR3 length: 15 residues. V was cut by 2 bases and J by 4 bases, with 17 bases left in between. Germline CDR1 and CDR2: SQVTM and ANQGSEA. CDR3 DNA sequence: TGCAGCGTTGAACAACTCAAGGGGCTTACCTATGGCTACACCTTC. Translation gives CSVEQLKGLTYGYTF.

This clone was counted a few times. The rearrangement links TRBV7-2 to TRBJ2-1; no reliable D call. V lost 2 bases and J lost 8, with 10 bases in between. The CDR3 is 13 amino acids. CDR1 is SGHTA and CDR2 is FQGNSA in the germline V gene. The chain's CDR3 is CASSLSHSDEQFF. DNA for the CDR3: TGTGCCAGCAGCTTAAGTCATTCTGATGAGCAGTTCTTC.

This clone was seen a handful of times. CDR3 DNA: TGTGCCAGCAGCTTAATTGAGTCCACTGAAGCTTTCTTT. Translated: CASSLIESTEAFF. This chain joins TRBV5-8 and TRBJ1-1; no reliable D call. CDR1 and CDR2 (germline): SGHTS, YDEGEE. V was pared by 2 bases and J by 4 bases, with 9 bases between. The CDR3 loop spans 13 amino acids. Full variable domain (remainder filled in from reference TRBV5-8 and TRBJ1-1): EAGVTQSPTHLIKTRGQQATLRCSPISGHTSVYWYQQALGLGLQFLLWYDEGEERNRGNFPPRFSGRQFPNYSSELNVNALELEDSALYLCASSLIESTEAFFGQGTRLTVV.

The chain uses TRBV6-8 and TRBJ1-1; 7 positions match TRBD1. CDR1 is MNHGY, CDR2 SAAAGT, per germline. With V trimmed by 10 bases and J by 1 base, 6 bases remained unmatched. The CDR3 totals 13 residues. The CDR3 loop is CATSGQKNTEAFF. The CDR3 bases are TGTGCCACTTCGGGACAGAAGAACACTGAAGCTTTCTTT.

This rearrangement joins TRBV11-3 to TRBJ1-2, with TRBD1 identical over 10 bases. Germline V gene lookup returns CDR1 SGHNT and CDR2 YENEEA. V shed 2 bases, J shed 4 bases, and the junction held 4 bases outside the gene matches. CDR3 length equals 15 residues. This CDR3 reads CASSLTTGGGYGYTF. The CDR3 bases are TGTGCCAGCAGCTTAACGACAGGGGGCGGCTATGGCTACACCTTC.

This clone was counted only a few times. The chain carries TRBV18 and TRBJ2-2, with a weak D call TRBD1 (6 bases). The CDR3 covers 15 residues. Germline V gene lookup returns CDR1 KGHSH and CDR2 LQKENI. The V end was cut by 3 bases, the J end by 2 bases, with 10 bases between. CDR3: CASSPGTLNTGELFF. CDR3 sequence (DNA): TGTGCCAGCTCACCCGGGACACTTAACACCGGGGAGCTGTTTTTT. The full variable domain, completed using reference TRBV18 and TRBJ2-2, is NAGVMQNPRHLVRRRGQEARLRCSPMKGHSHVYWYRQLPEEGLKFMVYLQKENIIDESGMPKERFSAEFPKEGPSILRIQQVVRGDSAAYFCASSPGTLNTGELFFGEGSRLTVL.

The chain uses TRBV19 and TRBJ2-1; D is unresolved. This CDR3 is built from 16 residues. With 0 bases removed from V and 2 bases from J, the gap between germline ends came to 11 bases. Germline values: CDR1 LNHDA, CDR2 SQIVND (reference sequence). The CDR3 coding sequence is TGTGCCAGTAGTATAGATATCAGGCGGCCCTACAATGAGCAGTTCTTC. It specifies CASSIDIRRPYNEQFF.

This rearrangement joins TRBV5-1 to TRBJ1-1; a weak D match, TRBD1 (5 bases). Germline V gene data show CDR1 as SGHRS and CDR2 as YFSETQ. The CDR3 spans 17 residues. V lost 4 bases and J 6 bases, leaving 25 bases between the germline ends. The CDR3 region has the DNA TGCGCCAGCAGCCTCTACTCTTGGATGGCAGGGTACTCTGAAGCTTTCTTT. It encodes CASSLYSWMAGYSEAFF.

The table lists this clone with a few counts. The chain carries TRBV9 and TRBJ1-5, with 9 bases aligning to TRBD1. The CDR3 has 15 residues. V lost 0 bases to trimming and J lost 4 bases; unmatched junction nucleotides: 2. The germline gives CDR1 SGDLS, CDR2 YYNGEE. The DNA of the CDR3 is TGTGCCAGCAGCGTAGGCGGACAGGGGAATCAGCCCCAGCATTTT. It yields the protein CASSVGGQGNQPQHF.

This clone was recorded a few times. CDR3 sequence reads: CASIAMVDTEAFF. CDR3 nucleotides: TGTGCCAGCATCGCGATGGTGGACACTGAAGCTTTCTTT. The rearrangement links TRBV12-5 to TRBJ1-1; D not resolved. The length of the CDR3 is 13 residues. The germline CDR1 and CDR2 sequences are LGHNT and FRNRAP.

As DNA, the CDR3 is TGTGCCAGCAGAGGAAACAGAGGGACTATCGTCTACACCTTC. It is translated as CASRGNRGTIVYTF. The chain links TRBV28 to TRBJ1-2; D possibly corresponds to TRBD1 (5 bases). CDR1 is MDHEN and CDR2 is SYDVKM in the germline V gene. V was pared by 6 bases and J by 10 bases, with 21 bases between. CDR3 size: 14 residues.

V and J are TRBV11-3 and TRBJ1-6, with 9 bases lining up with TRBD1. CDR1 is SGHNT, CDR2 YENEEA, per germline. This CDR3 has 16 residues. Losses at the gene ends were 5 bases for V and 8 bases for J; bases not matched to a gene: 10. Here the CDR3 reads CASSRSSGQGYSPLHF. In DNA, the CDR3 is TGTGCCAGCAGCCGTAGTTCGGGACAGGGATATTCACCCCTCCACTTT. Variable domain in full (rest from reference TRBV11-3 and TRBJ1-6): EAGVVQSPRYKIIEKKQPVAFWCNPISGHNTLYWYLQNLGQGPELLIRYENEEAVDDSQLPKDRFSAERLKGVDSTLKIQPAELGDSAVYLCASSRSSGQGYSPLHFGNGTRLTVT.

The chain links TRBV9 to TRBJ1-6; D perhaps matches TRBD1 (5 bases). Germline values: CDR1 SGDLS, CDR2 YYNGEE. V lost 3 bases and J lost 9, with 19 bases in between. The CDR3 spans 16 residues. In nucleotides, the CDR3 is TGTGCCAGCAGCGCCCAAGCTCAGGGAGTTCCTTCACCCCTCCACTTT. Translation: CASSAQAQGVPSPLHF.

The chain joins TRBV5-1 to TRBJ1-5; no clear D gene. CDR3 size: 15 residues. Between the trimmed V and J ends, which lost 0 bases and 5 bases, there was a span of 12 bases. CDR1 is SGHRS and CDR2 is YFSETQ in the germline V gene. CDR3 loop: CASSLEGRSDQPQHF. In nucleotides, the CDR3 is TGCGCCAGCAGCTTGGAAGGCAGGTCCGATCAGCCCCAGCATTTT.

The chain uses TRBV19 and TRBJ1-1; TRBD1 aligns across 8 bases. The junction had 10 bases not matched to a gene; V was cut back by 3 bases and J by 7 bases. Germline CDR1 and CDR2: LNHDA and SQIVND (reference sequence). This CDR3 comprises 15 residues. The CDR3 region is CASSMVGQGGGEAFF. The CDR3 nucleotides are TGTGCCAGTAGTATGGTCGGACAGGGTGGAGGTGAAGCTTTCTTT. The full variable domain, in which reference TRBV19 and TRBJ1-1 provide the parts outside the CDR3, is DGGITQSPKYLFRKEGQNVTLSCEQNLNHDAMYWYRQDPGQGLRLIYYSQIVNDFQKGDIAEGYSVSREKKESFPLTVTSAQKNPTAFYLCASSMVGQGGGEAFFGQGTRLTVV.

In this sample, this clone turned up many times. The chain has TRBV11-3 and TRBJ1-2, with 10 positions matching TRBD1. V gave up 3 bases and J gave up 8 bases; unmatched junction bases: 12. This CDR3 comprises 16 residues. Germline CDR1 is SGHNT and CDR2 is YENEEA. The CDR3 sequence is CASSFSAPGQGNGYTF. The CDR3 region has the DNA TGTGCCAGCAGCTTTTCTGCCCCGGGACAGGGGAACGGCTACACCTTC.

This clone was seen a few times. V and J are TRBV7-6 and TRBJ1-5; D is perhaps TRBD1 (5 bases). V was cut by 1 base and J by 7 bases, with 14 bases left in between. The CDR3 is made up of 15 amino acids. Looked up from germline, CDR1 is SGHVS and CDR2 is FNYEAQ. CDR3 amino acids: CASSLEEGRRQPQHF. CDR3 sequence (DNA): TGTGCCAGCAGCTTAGAAGAGGGGAGAAGACAGCCCCAGCATTTT.

This clone was counted once. V gene TRBV23-1 combines with J gene TRBJ1-2; 9 nucleotides line up with TRBD1. Being an ORF, TRBV23-1 has a function that is uncertain. The CDR3 spans 15 residues. V lost 0 bases, J lost 8 bases, and 7 bases stayed unmatched. CDR3 bases: TGCGCCAGCAGTCAATCCATACAGGGGGCTTACGGCTACACCTTC. Translation gives CASSQSIQGAYGYTF.

The rearrangement links TRBV19 to TRBJ1-2; maybe TRBD1 (5 bases). The V and J ends lost 6 bases and 4 bases respectively, with 18 bases between them. CDR1 LNHDA and CDR2 SQIVND come from the germline V gene (reference sequence). This CDR3 contains 15 residues. The chain's CDR3 is CASSPATARGYGYTF. DNA for the CDR3: TGTGCCAGTAGCCCGGCGACAGCCCGGGGCTATGGCTACACCTTC.

The table lists this clone with many counts. The chain has TRBV6-8 and TRBJ1-3, with a possible D match to TRBD1 (5 bases). This CDR3 has 15 amino acids. V dropped 8 bases and J dropped 0 bases, with 14 bases sitting between them. Germline CDR1 MNHGY, CDR2 SAAAGT. The CDR3 bases are TGTGCCAGCCAGGGAGACCTTTTCTCTGGAAACACCATATATTTT. It translates to CASQGDLFSGNTIYF.